A selection of T cell receptor beta chains follows, all from one sample in a study of post-analysis software for immune sequencing data. TCRdb recomputed calls from the PCR reads with MiXCR, one row per CDR3 protein. The data show around 400,000 distinct CDR3 sequences, with over 30% seen just once and under 9% held by the top ten. The source material was blood. Receptors were obtained from a girl between 2 and 10 years old with multiple sclerosis. Each CDR3 is given without its conserved first and last residue. D genes are given only for firm matches.

V: TRBV4-3; J: NA; D: TRBD2; CDR3: ASSQVVSGVGIDEQY
V: TRBV16; J: TRBJ2-7; D: NA; CDR3: ASSQHNGDPYEQY
V: TRBV28; J: NA; D: NA; CDR3: ASSPLGGPWQETQY
V: TRBV20-1; J: TRBJ2-5; D: NA; CDR3: SARRQEPETQY
V: TRBV24-1; J: TRBJ2-5; D: TRBD1; CDR3: ATSDPTRGQGRETQY
V: TRBV3-1; J: TRBJ2-6; D: NA; CDR3: ASSQDRSSGANVLT
V: TRBV6-2/TRBV6-3; J: TRBJ2-7; D: TRBD1; CDR3: ASGGLKDRDDKQY
V: TRBV5-1; J: TRBJ2-1; D: TRBD1; CDR3: ASSLVGTGGNEQF
V: TRBV20-1; J: TRBJ2-7; D: NA; CDR3: SARPLRTDSYEQY
V: TRBV4-1; J: TRBJ2-1; D: TRBD1; CDR3: ASSQLLGTGGYNEQF
V: TRBV6-2/TRBV6-3; J: TRBJ2-7; D: NA; CDR3: ASSLSRAYEQY
V: TRBV18; J: TRBJ2-7; D: NA; CDR3: ASLPGQAPYEQY